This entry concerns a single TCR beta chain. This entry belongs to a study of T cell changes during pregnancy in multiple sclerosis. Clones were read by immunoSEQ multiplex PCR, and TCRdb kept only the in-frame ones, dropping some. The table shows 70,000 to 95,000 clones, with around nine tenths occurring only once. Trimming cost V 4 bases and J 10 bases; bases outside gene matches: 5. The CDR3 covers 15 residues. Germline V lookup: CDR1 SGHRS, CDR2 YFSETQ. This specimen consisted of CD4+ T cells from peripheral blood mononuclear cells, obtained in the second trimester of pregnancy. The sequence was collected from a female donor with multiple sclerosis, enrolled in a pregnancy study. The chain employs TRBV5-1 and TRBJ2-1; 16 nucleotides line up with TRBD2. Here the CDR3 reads CASSLGTSGRAEQFF. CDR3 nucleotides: TGCGCCAGCAGCCTCGGGACTAGCGGGAGGGCCGAGCAGTTCTTC.